Listed here is a single T cell receptor beta chain. This clonotype was found a few times. The clone's antigen remains unknown. The sample holds no much larger clone one base away, and base qualities are not on file. All donors were healthy Caucasians. Three pairs of female monozygotic twins, all aged about 18 to 29 years, made up the twin cohort. The RNA used for TCR libraries was isolated from peripheral blood mononuclear cells. These data come from a study of identical twins (dated by TCRdb to 2016 to 2017). With regard to the full study: To test whether fetal clonotypes persist, the study used deep sequencing on TCR alpha and beta repertoires from monozygotic twins, unrelated adults of various ages, and cord blood. To rule out contamination, the twin experiments were replicated at different times with different library preparation protocols. Study-wide findings and limitations: Zero-insertion analyses could be partly confounded by invariant T cells such as MAIT and iNKT, although diverse VJ usage argued against such confounding for most clonotypes. Excess twin sharing in beta out-of-frame sequences was weaker because fewer shared sequences lowered the signal-to-noise ratio. Out-of-frame TCR alpha sequences shared between twins showed an excess of low generation-probability sequences compared with coincidental sharing between unrelated individuals. Because the same donors could not be followed over many years, the conclusions relied on cross-sectional statistical analysis. Abundant cord blood beta clonotypes carried fewer insertions; young adult naive repertoires showed a weaker similar trend, while memory repertoires showed none. Out-of-frame TCR alpha sharing in monozygotic twins was systematically underestimated by recombination models, whereas sharing between unrelated individuals was in agreement with the recombination models.

Libraries were made using 5' RACE. Sequencing relied on an Illumina HiSeq 2000. Template switching introduced a universal primer binding site; the final cDNA contained a unique molecular identifier, enabling accurate counting of TCR cDNA molecules. Specific primers in the conserved constant-segment region were used to synthesize first-strand cDNA for TCR alpha and beta chains. To control for contamination, every cDNA library carried two barcodes: a SMART-Mk sample barcode plus Illumina barcodes. TruSeq adapter sequences along with Illumina sample barcodes were introduced in two successive PCR steps. The TCR alpha and beta cDNA libraries were sequenced on the Illumina HiSeq platform using custom primers. Per the source publication's procedure: MiGEC processed the raw reads to extract unique molecular identifiers, while MiXCR was used to determine the CDR3 positions. Recombination models were inferred per individual with the repgenHMM and IGoR tools using an EM algorithm. Shared clonotypes were analyzed with the tcR package in R, and sharing was normalized by the product of cloneset sizes. Out-of-frame nonproductive sequences were analyzed to study raw recombination free of thymic and clonal selection effects. The public reads were reprocessed in TCRdb via fastp at Q25 and MiXCR, keeping in-frame beta chains. Every CDR3 protein is listed once, alongside the most common genes and DNA of its rows. The V and J calls come from TCRdb's annotation, not from the publication. The sample includes some 600,000 distinct CDR3 sequences, with 7.1% observed a single time. Together, the top ten hold 1.6% of the sample.

The same sample was also used in a study of yellow fever vaccine responses in identical twins. The second study's paper adds: According to the authors, the vaccine-induced T cell response in identical twins seemed to be partly convergent and partly specific to each individual. In identical twins, the study followed T cell clones that responded to the vaccine with precision.

The sample consisted of PBMCs. The sequence was obtained from a woman aged 18-29 years in good health.

The nucleotide sequence reads TGTGCCAGCAGCTTAGTAGCGGGAGCTTATGGTGAGCAGTTCTTC. This translates into CASSLVAGAYGEQFF. The chain uses TRBV11-1 and TRBJ2-1, with 9 bases matching TRBD2. The CDR3 runs 15 amino acids, cysteine and phenylalanine included. Of the read, only the CDR3 DNA is kept; its 45 bases are in frame from base 1. CDR1 SGHAT and CDR2 FQDESV were looked up in the germline V gene (reference sequence). Trimmed from V: 1 base; trimmed from J: 9 bases; junction bases lacking a gene match: 7.